Presented here are 2 T cell receptor beta chains from one specimen sequenced in a study of T cell repertoires in cytomegalovirus infection (dated by TCRdb to the late 2010s). The sample's treatment or condition label is to be understood as: in vitro stimulation with specific CMV peptide epitopes to enrich CMV-specific T cells. Their antigens are not known. Sequencer: Illumina HiSeq 1500. In TCRdb, the public reads were trimmed at Q25 with fastp and aligned with MiXCR, with productive beta chains retained. Each record represents a unique CDR3 protein, reported with the most common genes and DNA among its rows. The sample profile shows about half a million distinct CDR3 sequences; roughly a third of them were found once. The top ten clones comprise under 20% of the sample. The sample here was cultured PBMCs, taken from culture after CMV antigen stimulation. These receptors were collected from a human donor in good health (CMV status not recorded). Some clones in this sample may be carry-over from other donors' samples.

The sample holds a few counts of this clonotype. The chain couples TRBV28 to TRBJ2-1; 11 nucleotides line up with TRBD2. Germline CDR1 reads MDHEN; CDR2 reads SYDVKM. The CDR3 length is 18 residues. With V trimmed by 4 bases and J by 6 bases, 14 bases remained unmatched. The CDR3 is CASSYLNGGTSGSNEQFF. CDR3 nucleotide sequence: TGTGCCAGCAGTTACCTCAATGGGGGGACTAGCGGTTCCAATGAGCAGTTCTTC.

V and J are TRBV7-6 and TRBJ1-5, with D unresolved. The CDR3 spans 13 residues. V was cut by 5 bases and J by 6 bases, with 11 bases left in between. In germline, CDR1 is SGHVS, CDR2 FNYEAQ. The CDR3 reads CASSLLDRQPQHF. The CDR3 nucleotides read TGTGCCAGCAGCCTCCTGGACCGTCAGCCCCAGCATTTT.